This record looks at one TCR beta chain sequence and its context. The data are from a study of blood T cell repertoires in COVID-19. Study-wide context: Sites in the United States, Italy and Spain provided acute and convalescent COVID-19 samples.

Looked up from germline, CDR1 is SGHVS and CDR2 is FNYEAQ. The J segment lost 5 bases and the V segment lost 5 bases, leaving 6 bases of the junction unmatched. This CDR3 region has 16 residues. Authors' data handling: Amplification of reference gene primers was used by the study to estimate nucleated cell counts. TCRdb's table, derived via immunoSEQ multiplex PCR, lists solely in-frame clones and lacks some. The DNA gave D and trimming, while V, J and clone size come from that table. Of some 250,000 clones listed, 80% to 90% are singletons. Those who participated ranged in age from roughly 18 to 100 years and resided in about two dozen US areas. Cohort 3 donors counted as recovered after two negative PCRs, clearance, or resolved symptoms.

Source material: PBMCs or T cells enriched from blood (not recorded which). The chain joins TRBV7-6 to TRBJ2-5; 15 bases align to TRBD2. The receptor comes from a man aged 35 to 55 who had recovered from COVID-19. The CDR3 region has the DNA TGTGCCAGCAGCCAGGGACTAGCGGGAGGACAGGAGACCCAGTACTTC. Its translation: CASSQGLAGGQETQYF.